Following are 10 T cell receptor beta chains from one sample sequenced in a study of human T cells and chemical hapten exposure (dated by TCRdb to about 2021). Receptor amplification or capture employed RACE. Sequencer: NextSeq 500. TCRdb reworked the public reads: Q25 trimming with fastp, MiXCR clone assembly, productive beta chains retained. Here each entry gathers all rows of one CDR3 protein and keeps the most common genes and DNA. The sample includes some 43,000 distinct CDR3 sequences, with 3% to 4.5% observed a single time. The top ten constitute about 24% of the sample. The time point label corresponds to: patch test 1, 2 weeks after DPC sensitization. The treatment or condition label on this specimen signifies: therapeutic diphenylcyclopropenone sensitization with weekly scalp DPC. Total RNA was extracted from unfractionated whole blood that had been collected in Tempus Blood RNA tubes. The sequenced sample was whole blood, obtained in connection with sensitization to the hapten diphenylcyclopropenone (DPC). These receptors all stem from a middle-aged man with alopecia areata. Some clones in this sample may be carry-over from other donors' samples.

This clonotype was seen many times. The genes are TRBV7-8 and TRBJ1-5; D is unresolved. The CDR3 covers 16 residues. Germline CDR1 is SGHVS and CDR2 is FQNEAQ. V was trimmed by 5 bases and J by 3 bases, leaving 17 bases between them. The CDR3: CASSPGMGADNQPQHF. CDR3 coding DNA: TGTGCCAGCAGCCCAGGTATGGGAGCCGACAATCAGCCCCAGCATTTT.

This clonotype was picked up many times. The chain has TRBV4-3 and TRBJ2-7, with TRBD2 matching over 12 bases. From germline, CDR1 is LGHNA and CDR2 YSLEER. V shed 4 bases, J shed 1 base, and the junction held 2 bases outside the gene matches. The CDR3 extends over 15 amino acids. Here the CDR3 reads CASSLGLAGSYEQYF. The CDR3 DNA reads TGCGCCAGCAGCCTGGGACTAGCGGGTTCCTACGAGCAGTACTTC.

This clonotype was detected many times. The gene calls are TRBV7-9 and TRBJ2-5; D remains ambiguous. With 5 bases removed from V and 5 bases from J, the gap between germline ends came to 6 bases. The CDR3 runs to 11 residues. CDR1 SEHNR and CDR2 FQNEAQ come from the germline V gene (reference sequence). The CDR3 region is CASSIEETQYF. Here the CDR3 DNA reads TGTGCCAGCAGCATCGAGGAGACCCAGTACTTC.

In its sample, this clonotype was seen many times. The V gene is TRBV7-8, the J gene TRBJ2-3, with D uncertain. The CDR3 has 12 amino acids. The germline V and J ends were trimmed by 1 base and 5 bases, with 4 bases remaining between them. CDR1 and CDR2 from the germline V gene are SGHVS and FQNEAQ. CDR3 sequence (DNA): TGTGCCAGCAGCTTAGGGGTAGATACGCAGTATTTT. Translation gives CASSLGVDTQYF.

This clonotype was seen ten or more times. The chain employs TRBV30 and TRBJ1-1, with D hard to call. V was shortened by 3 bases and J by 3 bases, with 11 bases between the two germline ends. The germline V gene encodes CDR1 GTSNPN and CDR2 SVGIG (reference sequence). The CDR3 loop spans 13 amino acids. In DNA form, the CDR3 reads TGTGCCTGGAGCCATAATGGGTACACTGAAGCTTTCTTT. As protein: CAWSHNGYTEAFF.

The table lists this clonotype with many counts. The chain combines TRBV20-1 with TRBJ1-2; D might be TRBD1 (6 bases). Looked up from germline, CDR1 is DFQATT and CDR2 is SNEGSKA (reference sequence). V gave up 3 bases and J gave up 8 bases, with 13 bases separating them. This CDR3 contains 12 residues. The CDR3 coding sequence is TGCAGTGCTAGTAGGGGGGCACGCGGCTACACCTTC. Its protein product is CSASRGARGYTF.

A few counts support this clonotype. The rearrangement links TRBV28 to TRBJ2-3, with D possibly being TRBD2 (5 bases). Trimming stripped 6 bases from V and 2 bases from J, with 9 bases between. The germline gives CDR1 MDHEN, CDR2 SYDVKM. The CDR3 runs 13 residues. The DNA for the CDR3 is TGTGCCAGCAGAATAGGACTCACAGATACGCAGTATTTT. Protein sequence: CASRIGLTDTQYF.

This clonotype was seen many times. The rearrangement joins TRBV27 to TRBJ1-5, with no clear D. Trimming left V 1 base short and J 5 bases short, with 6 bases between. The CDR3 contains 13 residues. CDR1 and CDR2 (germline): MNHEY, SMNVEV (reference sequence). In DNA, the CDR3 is TGTGCCAGCAGTTTATTTAAGGATCAGCCCCAGCATTTT. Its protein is CASSLFKDQPQHF.

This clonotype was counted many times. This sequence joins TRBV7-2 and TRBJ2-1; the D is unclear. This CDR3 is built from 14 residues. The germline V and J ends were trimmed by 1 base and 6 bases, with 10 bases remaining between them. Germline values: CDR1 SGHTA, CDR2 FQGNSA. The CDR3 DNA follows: TGTGCCAGCAGCTTAGGACCCACGGGCAATGAGCAGTTCTTC. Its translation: CASSLGPTGNEQFF. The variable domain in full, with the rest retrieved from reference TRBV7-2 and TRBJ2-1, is GAGVSQSPSNKVTEKGKDVELRCDPISGHTALYWYRQSLGQGLEFLIYFQGNSAPDKSGLPSDRFSAERTGGSVSTLTIQRTQQEDSAVYLCASSLGPTGNEQFFGPGTRLTVL.

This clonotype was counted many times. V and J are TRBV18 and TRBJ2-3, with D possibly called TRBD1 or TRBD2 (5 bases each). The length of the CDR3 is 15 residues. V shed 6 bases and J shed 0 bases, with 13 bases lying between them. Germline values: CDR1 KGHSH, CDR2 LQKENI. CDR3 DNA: TGTGCCAGCTCGCCCCCGGGACCAAGCACAGATACGCAGTATTTT. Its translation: CASSPPGPSTDTQYF.